What follows are 30 T cell receptor beta chains derived from one specimen sequenced in a study of blood T cell repertoires in COVID-19. Repertoires were generated with immunoSEQ multiplex PCR, while TCRdb's copy carries only in-frame clones and drops some. The table lists 90,000 to 100,000 clones, 85% of them singletons. Sequenced: peripheral blood. The receptors were sampled from a man older than 75 with acute or convalescent COVID-19.

This rearrangement joins TRBV5-5 to TRBJ1-5; TRBD1 might be the D (5 bases). Germline V gene lookup returns CDR1 SGHKS and CDR2 YYEKEE (reference sequence). CDR3 length equals 14 residues. Trimming pared 4 bases from V and 5 bases from J, leaving 13 bases between. The CDR3 DNA is TGTGCCAGCAGCCCATCCGGGGGTCATCAGCCCCAGCATTTT. Its translation: CASSPSGGHQPQHF.

The CDR3 DNA follows: TGCAGCGTTGCTTACAATGAGCAGTTCTTC. Protein: CSVAYNEQFF. The V gene is TRBV29-1, the J gene TRBJ2-1; D remains ambiguous. The CDR3 is 10 amino acids. Trimming stripped 4 bases from V and 4 bases from J, with 2 bases between. Germline V gene lookup returns CDR1 SQVTM and CDR2 ANQGSEA.

This clone was counted a single time. V is TRBV3-1 (or the pseudogene TRBV3-2) and J is TRBJ2-4; TRBD1 agrees at 8 bases. The CDR3 totals 15 residues. Germline CDR1 is LGHDT and CDR2 is YNNKEL (reference sequence). Trimming at V came to 4 bases and at J to 1 base, leaving 3 bases not matched to a gene. The CDR3 spells CASSPGGSAKNIQYF. The DNA for the CDR3 is TGTGCCAGCAGCCCAGGGGGCTCGGCCAAAAACATTCAGTACTTC.

Note on this clone: At one end the junction does not follow the germline gene, possibly because of a read error. V and J are TRBV2 and TRBJ2-7; a weak D match, TRBD2 (5 bases). CDR1 and CDR2 (germline): SNHLY, FYNNEI. CDR3 length equals 12 residues. Written as DNA, the CDR3 is TGTGCCAGCACCCCAGCCCGGGGAGAAGGTAACTTC. Amino acids: CASTPARGEGNF.

The chain carries TRBV7-6 and TRBJ1-2, with D possibly matching TRBD1 (6 bases). The ends were cut back, 1 base at V and 7 bases at J, with 10 bases in the middle. The CDR3 has 13 residues. Germline V lookup: CDR1 SGHVS, CDR2 FNYEAQ. The CDR3 protein is CASSLVGGLGYTF. DNA of the CDR3: TGTGCCAGCAGCTTAGTCGGGGGGCTTGGCTACACCTTC.

This clone was seen only once. J is TRBJ2-5 and V is TRBV29-1; D is unclear. The V end was cut by 6 bases, the J end by 3 bases, with 8 bases between. Per the germline V gene, CDR1 is SQVTM and CDR2 is ANQGSEA. This CDR3 region has 11 residues. CDR3 sequence: CSVNTKETQYF. In DNA, the CDR3 is TGCAGCGTAAACACGAAAGAGACCCAGTACTTC.

V usage is TRBV5-1 and J usage is TRBJ2-3, with D possibly matching TRBD2 (6 bases). CDR1 and CDR2 (germline): SGHRS, YFSETQ. V gave up 1 base and J gave up 4 bases, with 10 bases separating them. This CDR3 is built from 14 residues. The CDR3 is CASSLTAGSDTQYF. CDR3 DNA: TGCGCCAGCAGCTTGACTGCGGGATCAGATACGCAGTATTTT.

This clone has a handful of counts. V is TRBV21-1 and J is TRBJ1-2. TRBV21-1 is a pseudogene segment. The CDR3 sequence is 17 residues long. Written as DNA, the CDR3 is TGTGCCAGCAGCACTTCGGGAGACCGGGCTCAGATCTATGGCTACACCTTC. Protein sequence: CASSTSGDRAQIYGYTF.

V gene TRBV5-1 combines with J gene TRBJ2-7, with 8 bases identical to TRBD2. This CDR3 comprises 17 residues. Unmatched junction bases numbered 12, after V lost 3 bases and J lost 1 base. Germline assignment: CDR1 SGHRS and CDR2 YFSETQ. CDR3 loop: CASSSGSGSGKSYEQYF. The CDR3 DNA reads TGCGCCAGCAGCTCCGGGTCGGGTAGCGGGAAATCCTACGAGCAGTACTTC.

The chain combines TRBV4-1 with TRBJ1-2; D not resolved. From germline, CDR1 is MGHRA and CDR2 YSYEKL. Trimming left V 7 bases short and J 2 bases short, with 11 bases between. CDR3 size: 13 residues. The CDR3 loop is CASTPGRNYGYTF. In nucleotides, the CDR3 is TGCGCCAGCACCCCTGGGAGAAACTATGGCTACACCTTC.

This rearrangement joins TRBV6-5 to TRBJ1-1; weak D call: TRBD1 (5 bases). Trimming removed 2 bases at V and 0 bases at J, with 7 bases between. Germline lookup yields CDR1 MNHEY and CDR2 SVGAGI. This CDR3 contains 14 residues. CDR3 nucleotide sequence: TGTGCCAGCAGTTACGGACATATGAACACTGAAGCTTTCTTT. It specifies CASSYGHMNTEAFF.

This chain uses TRBV18 with TRBJ2-7; weak D call: TRBD1 (5 bases). V was cut by 0 bases and J by 5 bases, with 8 bases left in between. CDR1 KGHSH and CDR2 LQKENI come from the germline V gene. This CDR3 has 13 residues. CDR3 sequence reads: CASSPPRGNEQYF. The DNA of the CDR3 is TGTGCCAGCTCACCACCAAGGGGTAACGAGCAGTACTTC.

This clone has more than one count but fewer than ten. The chain has TRBV12-3 or TRBV12-4 and TRBJ1-5, with 7 bases matching TRBD1. Trimming at V came to 8 bases and at J to 4 bases, leaving 5 bases not matched to a gene. CDR3 length equals 13 residues. DNA of the CDR3: TGTGCCAGCGGGGGGACAGTAAATCAGCCCCAGCATTTT. It codes for CASGGTVNQPQHF.

The J gene is TRBJ2-1, the V gene TRBV6-4, with 9 bases identical to TRBD1. The V segment lost 0 bases and the J segment 0 bases; nucleotides outside the gene matches: 0. Per the germline V gene, CDR1 is MRHNA and CDR2 is SNTAGT. This CDR3 is built from 16 residues. The CDR3 nucleotides read TGTGCCAGCAGTGACTCGGGACAGGGCTCCTACAATGAGCAGTTCTTC. It is translated as CASSDSGQGSYNEQFF.

The rearrangement joins TRBV18 to TRBJ2-2; D is undetermined. V was pared by 1 base and J by 5 bases, with 8 bases between. The CDR3 extends over 14 amino acids. Germline V gene sequence: CDR1 KGHSH, CDR2 LQKENI. The CDR3 DNA is TGTGCCAGCTCACCACGATCGGTTACCGGGGAGCTGTTTTTT. Amino acid sequence: CASSPRSVTGELFF.

This clone was seen more than once but under ten times. V gene TRBV7-2 combines with J gene TRBJ2-5; possibly TRBD2 for D (7 bases). Germline CDR1 is SGHTA and CDR2 is FQGNSA. V lost 2 bases, J lost 3 bases, and 13 bases lay in between. The CDR3 sequence is 15 residues long. The CDR3 coding sequence is TGTGCCAGCAGCTTACGGGGGGCCGGCAAAGAGACCCAGTACTTC. It is translated as CASSLRGAGKETQYF.

The chain uses TRBV15 and TRBJ1-5; D gene unclear. There are 14 residues in the CDR3. With 5 bases removed from V and 0 bases from J, the gap between germline ends came to 8 bases. Germline V gives CDR1 LNHNV, CDR2 YYDKDF (reference sequence). Here the CDR3 DNA reads TGTGCCACCAGCTTCCAGAATAGCAATCAGCCCCAGCATTTT. Translation gives CATSFQNSNQPQHF.

In this sample, this clone turned up a few times. The chain employs TRBV7-8 and TRBJ1-3, with 9 nucleotides matching TRBD1. The CDR3 is 15 amino acids. J lost 4 bases, V lost 5 bases, and 6 bases had no gene match. Germline V gives CDR1 SGHVS, CDR2 FQNEAQ. Here the CDR3 reads CASSTQQGAGNTIYF. The CDR3 region has the DNA TGTGCCAGCAGCACTCAACAGGGGGCCGGAAACACCATATATTTT.

CDR3 loop: CSASALADSYEQYF. CDR3 bases: TGCAGTGCTAGTGCCCTAGCGGACTCCTACGAGCAGTACTTC. The rearrangement uses TRBV20-1 and TRBJ2-7, with 7 bases that match TRBD2. The CDR3 covers 14 residues. In germline, CDR1 is DFQATT, CDR2 SNEGSKA (reference sequence). With V trimmed by 3 bases and J by 0 bases, 5 bases remained unmatched.

This chain uses TRBV3-1 (or the pseudogene TRBV3-2) with TRBJ1-1; D is unresolved. Germline V gene sequence: CDR1 LGHDT, CDR2 YNNKEL (reference sequence). The ends were cut back, 0 bases at V and 4 bases at J, with 9 bases in the middle. This CDR3 region has 14 residues. As DNA, the CDR3 is TGTGCCAGCAGCCAAGATCGGAGGATCACTGAAGCTTTCTTT. It translates to CASSQDRRITEAFF.

The CDR3 here is CASTPLGGSTDTQYF. Here the CDR3 DNA reads TGTGCCAGCACCCCGCTGGGGGGAAGCACAGATACGCAGTATTTT. V gene TRBV9 combines with J gene TRBJ2-3; maybe TRBD2 (6 bases). Looked up from germline, CDR1 is SGDLS and CDR2 is YYNGEE. The CDR3 contains 15 residues. The V end was cut by 6 bases, the J end by 0 bases, with 14 bases between.

V gene TRBV19 combines with J gene TRBJ2-3; 7 bases agree with TRBD1. The germline V gene has CDR1 LNHDA and CDR2 SQIVND (reference sequence). CDR3 length: 14 residues. V lost 3 bases and J lost 2; bases outside the gene matches: 2. The CDR3 nucleotides read TGTGCCAGTAGTATTCAGGGGGACACAGATACGCAGTATTTT. It codes for CASSIQGDTDTQYF. Supplemented by reference TRBV19 and TRBJ2-3, the full variable domain reads DGGITQSPKYLFRKEGQNVTLSCEQNLNHDAMYWYRQDPGQGLRLIYYSQIVNDFQKGDIAEGYSVSREKKESFPLTVTSAQKNPTAFYLCASSIQGDTDTQYFGPGTRLTVL.

The gene calls are TRBV10-1 and TRBJ2-2, with D possibly matching TRBD1 (6 bases). CDR3 length: 14 residues. Deletions cut 5 bases from V and 2 bases from J, with 9 bases between. CDR1 WNHNN and CDR2 SYGVQD come from the germline V gene (reference sequence). The CDR3 region has the DNA TGCGCCAGCAGTCCAGGGGACAACACCGGGGAGCTGTTTTTT. Translating gives CASSPGDNTGELFF.

This clone turned up a few times. This rearrangement joins TRBV18 to TRBJ1-6; D might be TRBD1 (5 bases). Trimming removed 5 bases at V and 5 bases at J, with 13 bases between. Germline CDR1 KGHSH, CDR2 LQKENI. The CDR3 loop spans 15 amino acids. The CDR3 sequence is CASSSDSANNSPLHF. The CDR3 DNA is TGTGCCAGCTCATCTGACAGCGCGAATAATTCACCCCTCCACTTT.

The chain couples TRBV11-2 to TRBJ2-7, with 15 bases lining up with TRBD2. Germline CDR1 reads SGHAT; CDR2 reads FQNNGV. CDR3 length: 15 amino acids. V gave up 5 bases and J gave up 12 bases; unmatched junction bases: 11. CDR3: CASSLNPGTSGRLYF. Written as DNA, the CDR3 is TGTGCCAGCAGCCTAAATCCCGGGACTAGCGGGAGGCTGTACTTC. Together with reference TRBV11-2 and TRBJ2-7, the CDR3 gives the full variable domain: EAGVAQSPRYKIIEKRQSVAFWCNPISGHATLYWYQQILGQGPKLLIQFQNNGVVDDSQLPKDRFSAERLKGVDSTLKIQPAKLEDSAVYLCASSLNPGTSGRLYFGPGTRLTVT.

The J gene is TRBJ1-5, the V gene TRBV3-1 (or the pseudogene TRBV3-2); 7 bases map to TRBD1. Unmatched junction bases numbered 6, after V lost 3 bases and J lost 1 base. The CDR3 runs to 16 residues. Germline V CDR1 and CDR2: LGHDT, YNNKEL (reference sequence). The CDR3 bases are TGTGCCAGCAGCCAGGCCGGGACAGACAGCAATCAGCCCCAGCATTTT. It encodes CASSQAGTDSNQPQHF.

The V and J genes are TRBV11-3 and TRBJ2-5; no reliable D call. This CDR3 spans 13 amino acids. CDR1 and CDR2 (germline): SGHNT, YENEEA. V gave up 5 bases and J gave up 1 base, with 8 bases separating them. CDR3 loop: CASSLGGQETQYF. The CDR3 DNA follows: TGTGCCAGCAGCCTCGGTGGCCAAGAGACCCAGTACTTC.

The chain is built from TRBV5-4 and TRBJ1-4; 9 nucleotides match TRBD1. The CDR3 sequence is 14 residues long. The V segment lost 3 bases and the J segment 5 bases; nucleotides outside the gene matches: 2. Germline V gene sequence: CDR1 SGHNT, CDR2 YYREEE (reference sequence). In DNA form, the CDR3 reads TGTGCCAGCAGCTCTGGGACAGGGAATGAAAAACTGTTTTTT. Protein sequence: CASSSGTGNEKLFF.

This chain joins TRBV18 and TRBJ2-5; 9 bases map to TRBD1. CDR1 is KGHSH and CDR2 is LQKENI in the germline V gene. The CDR3 is 16 amino acids. V lost 5 bases and J lost 1; bases outside the gene matches: 8. The CDR3 DNA is TGTGCCAGCTCAGGATTGGGACAGGGAGGCCAAGAGACCCAGTACTTC. Its protein is CASSGLGQGGQETQYF.

The rearrangement links TRBV25-1 to TRBJ2-3, with TRBD2 as a possible D gene (6 bases). V was shortened by 3 bases and J by 0 bases, with 16 bases between the two germline ends. Germline-derived CDR1 and CDR2 are MGHDK and SYGVNS. The CDR3 has 17 amino acids. Here the CDR3 DNA reads TGTGCCAGCAGTGACCCCGGGACTCCGTCTAGCACAGATACGCAGTATTTT. Translating gives CASSDPGTPSSTDTQYF.